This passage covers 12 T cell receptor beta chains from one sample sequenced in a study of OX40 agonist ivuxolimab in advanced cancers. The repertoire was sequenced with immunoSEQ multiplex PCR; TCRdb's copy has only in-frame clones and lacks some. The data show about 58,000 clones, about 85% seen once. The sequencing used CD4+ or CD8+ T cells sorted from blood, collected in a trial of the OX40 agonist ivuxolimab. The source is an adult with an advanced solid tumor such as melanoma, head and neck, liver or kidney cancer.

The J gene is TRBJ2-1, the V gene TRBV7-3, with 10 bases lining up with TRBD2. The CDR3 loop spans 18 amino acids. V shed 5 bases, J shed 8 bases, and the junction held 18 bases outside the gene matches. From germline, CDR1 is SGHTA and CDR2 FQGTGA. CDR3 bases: TGTGCCAGCAGCCCTAAAAGACCCGCAGCGGGGGGGCCGGATGAGCAGTTCTTC. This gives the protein CASSPKRPAAGGPDEQFF.

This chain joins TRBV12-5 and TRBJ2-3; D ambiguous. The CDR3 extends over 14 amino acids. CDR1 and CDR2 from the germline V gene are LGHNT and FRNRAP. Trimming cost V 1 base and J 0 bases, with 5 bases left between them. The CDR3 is CASGLETSTDTQYF. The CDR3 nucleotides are TGTGCTAGTGGTTTGGAAACTAGCACAGATACGCAGTATTTT. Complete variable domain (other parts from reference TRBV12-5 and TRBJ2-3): DARVTQTPRHKVTEMGQEVTMRCQPILGHNTVFWYRQTMMQGLELLAYFRNRAPLDDSGMPKDRFSAEMPDATLATLKIQPSEPRDSAVYFCASGLETSTDTQYFGPGTRLTVL.

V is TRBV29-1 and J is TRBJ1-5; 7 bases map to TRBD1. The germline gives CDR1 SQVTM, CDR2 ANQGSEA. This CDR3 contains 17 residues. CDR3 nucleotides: TGCAGTGCTACAGAACCCGGACAGGAAGGTGGCAATCAGCCCCAGCATTTT. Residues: CSATEPGQEGGNQPQHF.

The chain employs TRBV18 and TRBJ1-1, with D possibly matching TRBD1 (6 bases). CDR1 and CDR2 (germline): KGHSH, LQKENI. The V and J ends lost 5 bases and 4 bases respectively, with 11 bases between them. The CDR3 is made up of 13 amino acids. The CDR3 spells CASSGNRATEAFF. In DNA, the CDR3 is TGTGCCAGCTCAGGGAACAGGGCCACTGAAGCTTTCTTT.

The CDR3 spells CASSPSREGYGYTF. DNA for the CDR3: TGTGCCAGCTCACCGTCCAGGGAAGGGTATGGCTACACCTTC. The chain joins TRBV18 to TRBJ1-2; possible D gene TRBD1, 5 bases. Germline CDR1 is KGHSH and CDR2 is LQKENI. With 3 bases removed from V and 5 bases from J, the gap between germline ends came to 13 bases. The CDR3 has 14 residues.

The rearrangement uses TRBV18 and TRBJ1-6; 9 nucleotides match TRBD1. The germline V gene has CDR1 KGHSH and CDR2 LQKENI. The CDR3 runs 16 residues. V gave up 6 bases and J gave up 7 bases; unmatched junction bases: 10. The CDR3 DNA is TGTGCCAGCTCCCTCGGGACAGGGATGATCAATTCACCCCTCCACTTT. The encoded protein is CASSLGTGMINSPLHF.

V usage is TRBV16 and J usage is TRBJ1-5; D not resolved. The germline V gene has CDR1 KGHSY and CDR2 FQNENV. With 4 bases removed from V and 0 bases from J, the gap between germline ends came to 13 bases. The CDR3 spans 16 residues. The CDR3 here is CASSLSGPYSNQPQHF. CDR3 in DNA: TGTGCCAGCAGCCTCAGTGGACCGTATAGCAATCAGCCCCAGCATTTT.

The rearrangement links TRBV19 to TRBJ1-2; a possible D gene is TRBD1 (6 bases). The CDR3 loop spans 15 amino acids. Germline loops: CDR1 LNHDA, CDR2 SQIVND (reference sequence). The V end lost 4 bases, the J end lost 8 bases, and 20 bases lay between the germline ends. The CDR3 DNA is TGTGCCAGTAGTACACAGGGCCTTGGGTTGGAAGGCTACACCTTC. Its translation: CASSTQGLGLEGYTF.

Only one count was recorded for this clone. CDR3 sequence reads: CASSRLAGGPYEQYF. The CDR3 DNA follows: TGTGCCAGCAGTAGACTAGCGGGGGGCCCCTACGAGCAGTACTTC. The J gene is TRBJ2-7, the V gene TRBV28; TRBD2 agrees at 13 bases. Germline CDR1 MDHEN, CDR2 SYDVKM. With 5 bases clipped from V and 2 bases from J, the junction kept 3 bases outside the gene matches. The CDR3 sequence is 15 residues long.

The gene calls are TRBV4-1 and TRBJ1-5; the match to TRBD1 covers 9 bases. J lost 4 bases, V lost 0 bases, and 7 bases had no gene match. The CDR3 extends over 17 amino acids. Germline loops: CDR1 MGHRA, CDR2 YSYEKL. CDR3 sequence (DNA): TGCGCCAGCAGCCAAGATCGTCGACAGGGGGTTAATCAGCCCCAGCATTTT. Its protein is CASSQDRRQGVNQPQHF.

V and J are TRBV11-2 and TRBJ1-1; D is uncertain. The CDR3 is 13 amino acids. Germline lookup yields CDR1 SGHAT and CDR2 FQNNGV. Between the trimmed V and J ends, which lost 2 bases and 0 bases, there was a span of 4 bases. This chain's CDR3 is CASSLSLNTEAFF. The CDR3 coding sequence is TGTGCCAGCAGCTTAAGCCTGAACACTGAAGCTTTCTTT.

CDR3 in amino acids: CASSLGPGHSYEQYF. The CDR3 DNA reads TGTGCCAGCAGCTTGGGGCCGGGGCATTCCTACGAGCAGTACTTC. The rearrangement uses TRBV5-5 and TRBJ2-7; D may correspond to TRBD1 or TRBD2 (5 bases each). CDR1 and CDR2 from the germline V gene are SGHKS and YYEKEE (reference sequence). With 0 bases removed from V and 1 base from J, the gap between germline ends came to 11 bases. This CDR3 comprises 15 residues. Full variable domain (outside the CDR3, taken from reference TRBV5-5 and TRBJ2-7): DAGVTQSPTHLIKTRGQQVTLRCSPISGHKSVSWYQQVLGQGPQFIFQYYEKEERGRGNFPDRFSARQFPNYSSELNVNALLLGDSALYLCASSLGPGHSYEQYFGPGTRLTVT.